This record looks at one TCR beta chain sequence and its context. What it binds is unknown. Germline V gene sequence: CDR1 LNHDA, CDR2 SQIVND (reference sequence). There are 14 residues in the CDR3. The ends were cut back, 5 bases at V and 4 bases at J, with 15 bases in the middle. The data were taken from a study of OX40 agonist ivuxolimab in advanced cancers. Overall study: The mean age was around 56 years, ranging from about 20 to 85, with around four fifths of participants male. Three patients, one with hepatocellular carcinoma and two with cutaneous melanoma, responded partially.

General study findings and limits: CD4+ and CD8+ T cells in blood underwent clonal expansion by week 6 at 0.1 to 3.0 mg/kg.

Sampling of blood occurred at baseline, cycle 4 day 1, and cycle 7 day 1. Only in-frame clones appear in the TCRdb table, and some are missing; sequencing was by immunoSEQ multiplex PCR. The table lists some 70,000 clones, about 82% of them singletons. The source material was CD4+ or CD8+ T cells sorted from blood, sampled in a trial of the OX40 agonist ivuxolimab. The V and J genes are TRBV19 and TRBJ2-7; perhaps TRBD2 as D (6 bases). This clonotype originated in an adult with an advanced solid tumor such as melanoma, head and neck, liver or kidney cancer. The CDR3 sequence: CASSFLIRGYEQYF. CDR3 sequence (DNA): TGTGCCAGTAGTTTCCTTATCCGGGGGTACGAGCAGTACTTC.